The clone carrying this T cell receptor (beta chain) was seen once. Germline CDR1 and CDR2: MNHEY and SVGAGI. The CDR3 is 15 residues long. Trimming cost V 5 bases and J 2 bases, with 10 bases left between them. This specimen belongs to a study of blood T cell repertoires in COVID-19. This table comes from immunoSEQ multiplex PCR, and its TCRdb copy is limited to in-frame clones, with some not included. This sample has 55,000 to 90,000 clones, with around nine tenths found just once. The TCR was taken from a woman aged 55-69 years with acute or convalescent COVID-19. The sequenced sample consisted of peripheral blood. The chain couples TRBV6-5 to TRBJ2-6, with D possibly being TRBD1 (6 bases). As DNA, the CDR3 is TGTGCCAGCAGTCCCGGACAGACTGGGGCCAACGTCCTGACTTTC. Amino acids: CASSPGQTGANVLTF.